The next 26 T cell receptor beta chains were all read from a single sample in a study of control samples from healthy donors and cancer patients. Measured with immunoSEQ multiplex PCR; TCRdb has only the in-frame clones, and not every one. This sample has under 85,000 clones, with 75% to 85% found just once. The sequenced sample was PBMCs. These receptors all come from a man in his sixties with head and neck cancer.

The chain combines TRBV7-2 with TRBJ1-2, with 7 bases lining up with TRBD1. Germline CDR1 is SGHTA and CDR2 is FQGNSA. V dropped 6 bases and J dropped 2; count of bases not matched to a gene: 9. The CDR3 contains 15 residues. CDR3 sequence reads: CASRRPQQGNYGYTF. The DNA for the CDR3 is TGTGCCAGCAGGAGGCCGCAACAGGGGAACTATGGCTACACCTTC.

This sequence joins TRBV5-1 and TRBJ2-2; 8 nucleotides align to TRBD2. This CDR3 region has 16 residues. V shed 0 bases, J shed 0 bases, and the junction held 1 base outside the gene matches. In germline, CDR1 is SGHRS, CDR2 YFSETQ. The CDR3 DNA reads TGCGCCAGCAGCTTGGACGGGAGGGCGAACACCGGGGAGCTGTTTTTT. It specifies CASSLDGRANTGELFF. The full variable domain, its missing parts supplied by reference TRBV5-1 and TRBJ2-2, is KAGVTQTPRYLIKTRGQQVTLSCSPISGHRSVSWYQQTPGQGLQFLFEYFSETQRNKGNFPGRFSGRQFSNSRSEMNVSTLELGDSALYLCASSLDGRANTGELFFGEGSRLTVL.

This chain uses TRBV27 with TRBJ2-4; possibly TRBD1 or TRBD2 for D (5 bases each). The V and J ends lost 11 bases and 1 base respectively, with 12 bases between them. The CDR3 extends over 13 amino acids. Per the germline V gene, CDR1 is MNHEY and CDR2 is SMNVEV (reference sequence). The CDR3 DNA is TGTGCCTCGCGAGGGGCTGCCAAAAACATTCAGTACTTC. Translating it yields CASRGAAKNIQYF.

The chain has TRBV28 and TRBJ2-7; D remains ambiguous. The V gene lost 3 bases and the J gene lost 2 bases, with 11 bases spanning the gap. Germline lookup yields CDR1 MDHEN and CDR2 SYDVKM. The CDR3 length is 14 residues. The CDR3 region is CASSLGSDPYEQYF. The CDR3 DNA sequence: TGTGCCAGCAGTTTGGGTTCTGATCCCTACGAGCAGTACTTC. The variable domain in full, completed from reference TRBV28 and TRBJ2-7, reads DVKVTQSSRYLVKRTGEKVFLECVQDMDHENMFWYRQDPGLGLRLIYFSYDVKMKEKGDIPEGYSVSREKKERFSLILESASTNQTSMYLCASSLGSDPYEQYFGPGTRLTVT.

The CDR3 sequence is CASSYSTGGADTQYF. The CDR3 nucleotides are TGTGCCAGCAGTTACTCAACAGGGGGAGCAGATACGCAGTATTTT. This sequence joins TRBV6-5 and TRBJ2-3; 8 nucleotides line up with TRBD1. The length of the CDR3 is 15 residues. Germline CDR1 is MNHEY and CDR2 is SVGAGI. The ends lost 0 bases at V and 4 bases at J; junction bases unmatched: 3.

This sequence joins TRBV28 and TRBJ2-1; a weak D match, TRBD2 (5 bases). Germline CDR1 and CDR2: MDHEN and SYDVKM. V shed 3 bases and J shed 4 bases, with 10 bases lying between them. CDR3 length: 14 residues. The CDR3 bases are TGTGCCAGCAGTTTCGAGGGTAGATACAATGAGCAGTTCTTC. Translation gives CASSFEGRYNEQFF.

This chain uses TRBV9 with TRBJ2-7; TRBD2 matches 9 bases. CDR1 is SGDLS, CDR2 YYNGEE, per germline. V lost 1 base, J lost 6 bases, and 2 bases stayed unmatched. This CDR3 spans 13 amino acids. DNA for the CDR3: TGTGCCAGCAGCGTACAAGCGGGAGGCGAGCAGTACTTC. Translating it yields CASSVQAGGEQYF.

This chain connects TRBV19 to TRBJ2-1; a weak D match, TRBD1 (5 bases). Germline CDR1 reads LNHDA; CDR2 reads SQIVND (reference sequence). This CDR3 contains 17 residues. V was pared by 4 bases and J by 0 bases, with 16 bases between. CDR3 sequence (DNA): TGTGCCAGTAGTAAGCCACGACAGTCCAGCTCCTACAATGAGCAGTTCTTC. Translating it yields CASSKPRQSSSYNEQFF.

In this sample, this clone turned up a few times. The J gene is TRBJ1-1, the V gene TRBV7-9; tentatively, D is TRBD1 (6 bases). The CDR3 spans 15 residues. Per the germline V gene, CDR1 is SEHNR and CDR2 is FQNEAQ (reference sequence). V lost 4 bases, J lost 8 bases, and 20 bases lay in between. The CDR3 DNA reads TGTGCCAGCAGCTCCCAAGGACAGCGCCTAAGAGAAGCTTTCTTT. Translated, it gives CASSSQGQRLREAFF.

J is TRBJ1-2 and V is TRBV12-5; D remains ambiguous. V was cut by 8 bases and J by 0 bases, with 10 bases left in between. CDR3 size: 13 residues. Germline V lookup: CDR1 LGHNT, CDR2 FRNRAP. The CDR3 protein is CASNSGANYGYTF. The DNA for the CDR3 is TGTGCTAGTAACAGCGGCGCTAACTATGGCTACACCTTC.

Notes on this clone: This sample includes further DNA sequences coding for the same CDR3. The rearrangement uses TRBV5-1 and TRBJ1-2, with D unresolved. V lost 0 bases and J lost 1, with 4 bases in between. The CDR3 is made up of 13 amino acids. Germline CDR1 and CDR2: SGHRS and YFSETQ. The CDR3 nucleotides are TGCGCCAGCAGCTTGGGGAGTAACTATGGCTACACCTTC. Translated: CASSLGSNYGYTF.

Regarding this clone: A read error may explain this, as a much larger clone is one base away. The chain links TRBV11-2 to TRBJ2-3, with D hard to call. The CDR3 runs 12 residues. CDR1 is SGHAT, CDR2 FQNNGV, per germline. Trimming removed 4 bases at V and 2 bases at J, with 4 bases between. The CDR3 nucleotides read TGTGCCAGCAGCTCCAACACAGATACGCAGTATTTT. Residues: CASSSNTDTQYF.

Concerning this clone itself: The germline gene is not matched at one end of the junction; a read error may be the cause. The chain is built from TRBV7-7 and TRBJ2-3; D gene ambiguous. The germline V gene has CDR1 SSHAT and CDR2 FNYEAQ (reference sequence). The CDR3 is made up of 16 amino acids. CDR3 residues: CASSLLPGFSTDTQYF. The CDR3 bases are TGTGCTAGCAGCTTATTGCCCGGGTTTAGCACAGATACGCAGTATTTT.

The chain employs TRBV9 and TRBJ2-4; the D is unclear. The germline V gene has CDR1 SGDLS and CDR2 YYNGEE. The CDR3 is 13 residues long. The V end lost 0 bases, the J end lost 2 bases, and 3 bases lay between the germline ends. Here the CDR3 reads CASSVGPKNIQYF. The DNA of the CDR3 is TGTGCCAGCAGCGTAGGGCCCAAAAACATTCAGTACTTC.

V usage is TRBV28 and J usage is TRBJ1-6; 8 bases align to TRBD1. Trimming cost V 4 bases and J 7 bases; bases outside gene matches: 3. This CDR3 spans 14 amino acids. CDR1 and CDR2 from the germline V gene are MDHEN and SYDVKM. The CDR3 bases are TGTGCCAGCAGTTCGGGGGACAGGAATTCACCCCTCCACTTT. It codes for CASSSGDRNSPLHF.

The chain is built from TRBV5-1 and TRBJ1-6; D is possibly TRBD1 (5 bases). CDR1 SGHRS and CDR2 YFSETQ come from the germline V gene. CDR3 length equals 14 residues. With 6 bases removed from V and 8 bases from J, the gap between germline ends came to 15 bases. The CDR3 DNA reads as TGCGCCAGCAACGAGGGTTCGGGGGATTCACCCCTCCACTTT. It yields the protein CASNEGSGDSPLHF. Full variable domain (outside the CDR3, taken from reference TRBV5-1 and TRBJ1-6): KAGVTQTPRYLIKTRGQQVTLSCSPISGHRSVSWYQQTPGQGLQFLFEYFSETQRNKGNFPGRFSGRQFSNSRSEMNVSTLELGDSALYLCASNEGSGDSPLHFGNGTRLTVT.

This clone was counted many times. The rearrangement joins TRBV2 to TRBJ2-7; either TRBD1 or TRBD2 may supply D (5 bases each). The CDR3 has 15 residues. Between the trimmed V and J ends, which lost 6 bases and 3 bases, there was a span of 18 bases. The V gene's germline CDR1 is SNHLY and CDR2 FYNNEI. The DNA for the CDR3 is TGTGCCAGCAGGGGTTTGAGGGGCAACTACTACGAGCAGTACTTC. It is translated as CASRGLRGNYYEQYF. Together with reference TRBV2 and TRBJ2-7, the CDR3 gives the full variable domain: EPEVTQTPSHQVTQMGQEVILRCVPISNHLYFYWYRQILGQKVEFLVSFYNNEISEKSEIFDDQFSVERPDGSNFTLKIRSTKLEDSAMYFCASRGLRGNYYEQYFGPGTRLTVT.

This clone was counted a few times. CDR3 sequence reads: CACTFPGRGNSPLHF. CDR3 bases: TGTGCCTGTACGTTTCCGGGACGGGGGAATTCACCCCTCCACTTT. The chain carries TRBV30 and TRBJ1-6, with a tentative D call TRBD1 (5 bases). With 6 bases removed from V and 7 bases from J, the gap between germline ends came to 19 bases. This CDR3 has 15 residues. Germline V CDR1 and CDR2: GTSNPN, SVGIG (reference sequence). Full variable domain (outside the CDR3, taken from reference TRBV30 and TRBJ1-6): SQTIHQWPATLVQPVGSPLSLECTVEGTSNPNLYWYRQAAGRGLQLLFYSVGIGQISSEVPQNLSASRPQDRQFILSSKKLLLSDSGFYLCACTFPGRGNSPLHFGNGTRLTVT.

V usage is TRBV18 and J usage is TRBJ1-2; D might be TRBD1 (5 bases). Per germline, CDR1 KGHSH and CDR2 LQKENI. The V end was cut by 6 bases, the J end by 5 bases, with 19 bases between. This CDR3 comprises 15 residues. The CDR3 DNA reads as TGTGCCAGCTCCCCTGGCGAGGGGACTCCGTATGGCTACACCTTC. Residues: CASSPGEGTPYGYTF.

This chain links TRBV20-1 with TRBJ2-7; D is undetermined. Per the germline V gene, CDR1 is DFQATT and CDR2 is SNEGSKA (reference sequence). The length of the CDR3 is 11 residues. V was cut by 5 bases and J by 7 bases, with 12 bases left in between. CDR3: CSAHLGREQYF. In DNA, the CDR3 is TGCAGTGCTCATCTGGGAAGGGAGCAGTACTTC.

The V gene is TRBV18, the J gene TRBJ2-6; no clear D. The length of the CDR3 is 14 residues. V shed 3 bases and J shed 1 base, with 4 bases lying between them. Germline CDR1 KGHSH, CDR2 LQKENI. CDR3 bases: TGTGCCAGCTCACCCGAATCTGGGGCCAACGTCCTGACTTTC. Protein sequence: CASSPESGANVLTF.

This clone came up once. The chain carries TRBV21-1 and TRBJ2-4; no check of the table's D call, TRBD1, against the DNA was made. TRBV21-1 has pseudogene status. The CDR3 spans 17 residues. In DNA form, the CDR3 reads TGTGCCAGCAGCAAAGCCGGACAGGCCCTAGCCAAAAACATTCAGTACTTC. This sequence encodes CASSKAGQALAKNIQYF.

The chain employs TRBV30 and TRBJ2-3; 7 bases align to TRBD2. V trimming: 2 bases; J trimming: 5 bases; junction bases outside the gene matches: 1. The CDR3 is 12 amino acids. Germline lookup yields CDR1 GTSNPN and CDR2 SVGIG (reference sequence). CDR3 region: CAWSSSGDTQYF. DNA for the CDR3: TGTGCCTGGAGTTCTAGCGGAGATACGCAGTATTTT.

The chain uses TRBV29-1 and TRBJ1-5; 11 nucleotides align to TRBD1. CDR1 and CDR2 (germline): SQVTM, ANQGSEA. This CDR3 region has 13 residues. V was clipped by 5 bases and J by 6 bases; unmatched bases: 3. CDR3 in amino acids: CSVWTGGGQPQHF. Written as DNA, the CDR3 is TGCAGCGTTTGGACAGGGGGCGGTCAGCCCCAGCATTTT.

This clone was seen a handful of times. The rearrangement uses TRBV7-9 and TRBJ2-2; 7 nucleotides align to TRBD1. The CDR3 totals 13 residues. From germline, CDR1 is SEHNR and CDR2 FQNEAQ (reference sequence). The V and J ends lost 4 bases and 6 bases, in that order; junction bases with no gene match: 2. CDR3 protein: CASSSQGAGELFF. Written as DNA, the CDR3 is TGTGCCAGCAGCTCTCAGGGGGCCGGGGAGCTGTTTTTT.

This chain joins TRBV28 and TRBJ2-5; 9 bases line up with TRBD1. There are 14 residues in the CDR3. The J segment lost 2 bases and the V segment lost 5 bases, leaving 3 bases of the junction unmatched. The germline CDR1 and CDR2 sequences are MDHEN and SYDVKM. The CDR3 here is CASSGTGRQETQYF. The CDR3 DNA reads as TGTGCCAGCAGTGGGACAGGGAGACAAGAGACCCAGTACTTC.